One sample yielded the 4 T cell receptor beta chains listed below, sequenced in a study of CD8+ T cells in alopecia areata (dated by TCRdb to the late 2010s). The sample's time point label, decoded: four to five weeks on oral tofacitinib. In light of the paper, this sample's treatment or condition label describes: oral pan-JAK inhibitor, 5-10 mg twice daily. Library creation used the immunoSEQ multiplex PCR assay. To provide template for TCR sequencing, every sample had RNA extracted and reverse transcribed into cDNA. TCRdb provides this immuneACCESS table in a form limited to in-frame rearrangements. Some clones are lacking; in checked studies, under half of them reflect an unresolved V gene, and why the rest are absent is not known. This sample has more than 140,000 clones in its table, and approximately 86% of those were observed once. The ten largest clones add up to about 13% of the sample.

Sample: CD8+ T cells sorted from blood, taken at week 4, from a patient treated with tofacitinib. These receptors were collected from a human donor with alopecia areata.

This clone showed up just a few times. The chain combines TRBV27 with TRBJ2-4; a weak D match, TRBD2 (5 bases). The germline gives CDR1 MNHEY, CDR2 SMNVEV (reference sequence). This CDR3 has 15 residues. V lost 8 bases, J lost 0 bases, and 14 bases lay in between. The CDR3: CASHAGGLAKNIQYF. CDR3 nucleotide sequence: TGTGCCAGCCACGCCGGCGGACTAGCCAAAAACATTCAGTACTTC.

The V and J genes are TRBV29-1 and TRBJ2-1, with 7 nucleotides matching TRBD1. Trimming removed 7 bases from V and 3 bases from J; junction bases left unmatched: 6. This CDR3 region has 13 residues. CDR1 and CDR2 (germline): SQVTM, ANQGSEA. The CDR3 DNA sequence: TGCAGCGCCCTCGGGACAGACTACAATGAGCAGTTCTTC. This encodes CSALGTDYNEQFF.

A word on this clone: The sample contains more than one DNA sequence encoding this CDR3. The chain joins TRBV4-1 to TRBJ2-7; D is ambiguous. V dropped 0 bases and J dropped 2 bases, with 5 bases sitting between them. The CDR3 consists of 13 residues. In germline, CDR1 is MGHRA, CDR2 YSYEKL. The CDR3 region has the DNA TGCGCCAGCAGCCAAGATCGGCCCTACGAGCAGTACTTC. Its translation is CASSQDRPYEQYF.

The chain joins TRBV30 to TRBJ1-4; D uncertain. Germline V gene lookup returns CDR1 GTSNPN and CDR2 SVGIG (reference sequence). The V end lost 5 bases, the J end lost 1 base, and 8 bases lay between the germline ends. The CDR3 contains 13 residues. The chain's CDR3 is CAWDPGTNEKLFF. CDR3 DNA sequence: TGTGCCTGGGATCCGGGAACTAATGAAAAACTGTTTTTT. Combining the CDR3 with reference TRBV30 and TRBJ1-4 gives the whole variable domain SQTIHQWPATLVQPVGSPLSLECTVEGTSNPNLYWYRQAAGRGLQLLFYSVGIGQISSEVPQNLSASRPQDRQFILSSKKLLLSDSGFYLCAWDPGTNEKLFFGSGTQLSVL.